This T cell receptor (beta chain) is from a study of blood T cell repertoires in COVID-19. Study-wide context: COVID-19 samples, acute and convalescent, were from the United States, Italy and Spain. Sample material is recorded as cDNA or gDNA derived from T cells, B-cell-depleted T cells, or PBMCs.

In the authors' workflow: Cell counts per sample came from amplifying reference gene primers. Assay: immunoSEQ multiplex PCR; the TCRdb copy retains only in-frame clones and omits some. From that table come the V and J calls and clone size; the DNA was used to work out D and trimming. The repertoire holds 200,000 to 250,000 clones, with 75% to 85% as singletons. CDR3 size: 16 residues. Germline assignment: CDR1 SGDLS and CDR2 YYNGEE. The V gene lost 3 bases and the J gene lost 0 bases, with 10 bases spanning the gap. What was sequenced was peripheral blood. V gene TRBV9 combines with J gene TRBJ2-6; D remains unclear. The clonotype comes from a middle-aged man with active or convalescent COVID-19. The CDR3 DNA reads TGTGCCAGCAGCGATATTTCTACCTCTGGGGCCAACGTCCTGACTTTC. This gives the protein CASSDISTSGANVLTF. Variable domain in full (rest from reference TRBV9 and TRBJ2-6): DSGVTQTPKHLITATGQRVTLRCSPRSGDLSVYWYQQSLDQGLQFLIQYYNGEERAKGNILERFSAQQFPDLHSELNLSSLELGDSALYFCASSDISTSGANVLTFGAGSRLTVL.